Given below is one T cell receptor beta chain in context. No antigen is known for it. Original processing notes: Putative leukemic clones, approximately 61 in all, each exceeded 5% of the repertoire. TCRdb's copy holds only in-frame clones and misses some; the assay was immunoSEQ multiplex PCR. V, J and clone size were drawn from that table, and D and trimming were deduced from the DNA. The profile shows more than 9,500 clones, roughly 80% of them singletons. This sample was taken from a study of STAT5B mutations in CD4+ large granular lymphocyte leukemia. Broader study findings: No patients shared main leukemic clonotypes, though roughly 27% appeared at low frequency elsewhere.

CDR3 length: 15 amino acids. Germline values: CDR1 SGHRS, CDR2 YFSETQ. V lost 2 bases and J lost 4, with 13 bases in between. Sequences were obtained from PBMCs. The origin of this receptor is a man in his sixties with CD4+ T-cell large granular lymphocyte leukemia. This chain links TRBV5-1 with TRBJ1-3; no firm D call. The chain's CDR3 is CASSLSGAAGNTIYF. The CDR3 region has the DNA TGCGCCAGCAGCTTATCTGGTGCTGCCGGAAACACCATATATTTT.